The present entry profiles one T cell receptor (beta chain) with its context. The junction departs from the called germline gene at one end, perhaps through a read error. The repertoire was sequenced with immunoSEQ multiplex PCR; TCRdb's copy has only in-frame clones and lacks some. The data contain 65,000 to 80,000 clones, around 96% of them singletons. These data belong to a study of technical replicates of blood from several donors. Per the germline V gene, CDR1 is LNHDA and CDR2 is SQIVND (reference sequence). This CDR3 spans 17 amino acids. This TCR came from a human donor in good health. The chain is built from TRBV19 and TRBJ1-2; 7 nucleotides match TRBD1. Sequencing was performed on T cells isolated from PBMCs. This CDR3 is CASSLDHRGGSNYGYTF. Here the CDR3 DNA reads TGTGCCAGTAGTCTAGATCACAGGGGTGGAAGTAACTATGGCTACACCTTC. The entire variable domain, with the rest obtained from reference TRBV19 and TRBJ1-2, is as follows: DGGITQSPKYLFRKEGQNVTLSCEQNLNHDAMYWYRQDPGQGLRLIYYSQIVNDFQKGDIAEGYSVSREKKESFPLTVTSAQKNPTAFYLCASSLDHRGGSNYGYTFGSGTRLTVV.